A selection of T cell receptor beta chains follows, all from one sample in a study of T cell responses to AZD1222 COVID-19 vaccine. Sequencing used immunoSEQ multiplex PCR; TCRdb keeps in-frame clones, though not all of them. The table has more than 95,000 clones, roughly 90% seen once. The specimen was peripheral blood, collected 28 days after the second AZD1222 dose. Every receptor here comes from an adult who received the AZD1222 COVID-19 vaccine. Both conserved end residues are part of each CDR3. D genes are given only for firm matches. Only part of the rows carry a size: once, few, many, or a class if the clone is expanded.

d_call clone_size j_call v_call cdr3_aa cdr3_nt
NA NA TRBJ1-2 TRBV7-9 CASSFGGDGYTF TGTGCCAGCAGCTTCGGGGGAGATGGCTACACCTTC
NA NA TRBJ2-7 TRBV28 CASSPGDIKTYEQYF TGTGCCAGCAGTCCTGGGGACATAAAAACCTACGAGCAGTACTTC
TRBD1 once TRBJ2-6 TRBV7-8 CASSSGTGLLSFGANVLTF TGTGCCAGCAGCTCGGGGACAGGGCTTCTCTCTTTTGGGGCCAACGTCCTGACTTTC
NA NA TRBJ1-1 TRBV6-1 CASSYPHTEAFF TGTGCCAGCAGTTATCCGCACACTGAAGCTTTCTTT
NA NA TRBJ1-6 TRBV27 CASSPSPTVINSPLHF TGTGCCAGCAGTCCCTCCCCGACAGTCATCAATTCACCCCTCCACTTT
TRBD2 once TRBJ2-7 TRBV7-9 CASSLWFASGGEQYF TGTGCCAGCAGCTTATGGTTTGCTAGCGGGGGCGAGCAGTACTTC
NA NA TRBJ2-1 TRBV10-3 CAISESVGVNNEQFF TGTGCCATCAGTGAGTCGGTAGGGGTAAACAATGAGCAGTTCTTC
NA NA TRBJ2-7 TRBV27 CASSFRGNEQYF TGTGCCAGCAGTTTTAGGGGAAACGAGCAGTACTTC
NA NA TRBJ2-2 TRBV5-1 CASSLEARGAGELFF TGCGCCAGCAGCTTGGAGGCCAGGGGGGCCGGGGAGCTGTTTTTT
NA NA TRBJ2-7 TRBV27 CASRHYRDYEQYF TGTGCCAGCAGGCATTACCGGGACTACGAGCAGTACTTC
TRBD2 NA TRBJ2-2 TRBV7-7 CASRSLLAGVAGELFF TGTGCTAGCAGGAGTTTACTAGCGGGAGTGGCCGGGGAGCTGTTTTTT
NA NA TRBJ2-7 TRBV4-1 CASSPDPGGTYEQYF TGCGCCAGCAGCCCCGACCCCGGGGGTACCTACGAGCAGTACTTC
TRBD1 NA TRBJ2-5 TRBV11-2 CASSITSGGAGTQYF TGTGCCAGCAGCATAACCTCAGGGGGCGCAGGGACCCAGTACTTC
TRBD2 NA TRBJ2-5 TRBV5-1 CASSYGLAGETQYF TGCGCCAGCAGCTACGGACTAGCGGGAGAGACCCAGTACTTC
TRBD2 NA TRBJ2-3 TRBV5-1 CASKGLAGDTDTQYF TGCGCCAGCAAGGGACTAGCGGGGGACACAGATACGCAGTATTTT
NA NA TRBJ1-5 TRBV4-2 CASSQSGGVQPQHF TGTGCCAGCAGCCAATCAGGAGGGGTTCAGCCCCAGCATTTT
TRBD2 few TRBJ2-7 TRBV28 CASSYMTSGGRQYF TGTGCCAGCAGTTACATGACTAGCGGGGGTCGGCAGTACTTC
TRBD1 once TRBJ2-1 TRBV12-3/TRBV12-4 CASSPGGWEFF TGTGCCAGCAGTCCAGGGGGCTGGGAGTTCTTC
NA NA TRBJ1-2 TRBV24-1 CATSDSRQGLTGYTF TGTGCCACCAGTGATTCCAGGCAGGGGCTGACAGGCTACACCTTC
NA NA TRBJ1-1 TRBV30 CAWSLRGGTEAFF TGTGCCTGGAGTCTCCGCGGGGGGACTGAAGCTTTCTTT
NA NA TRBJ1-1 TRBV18 CASSPPSSDTEAFF TGTGCCAGCTCACCACCCAGTTCGGACACTGAAGCTTTCTTT
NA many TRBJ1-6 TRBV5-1 CASSLVARGGNSPLHF TGCGCCAGCAGCTTGGTAGCCAGGGGCGGGAATTCACCCCTCCACTTT
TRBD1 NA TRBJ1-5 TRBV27 CASRQGTDSNQPQHF TGTGCCAGCAGGCAAGGGACAGATAGCAATCAGCCCCAGCATTTT
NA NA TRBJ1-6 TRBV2 CASSEVDSPLHF TGTGCCAGCAGTGAGGTGGATTCACCCCTCCACTTT
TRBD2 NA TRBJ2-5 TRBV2 CATQTSGGLGEETQYF TGTGCCACCCAGACTAGCGGGGGGCTGGGTGAAGAGACCCAGTACTTC
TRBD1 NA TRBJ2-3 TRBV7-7 CASSPGQANTDTQYF TGTGCTAGCAGCCCCGGACAGGCTAACACAGATACGCAGTATTTT
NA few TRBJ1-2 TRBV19 CASSRGSNPFFNYGYTF TGTGCCAGTAGTCGGGGGTCCAATCCGTTTTTCAACTATGGCTACACCTTC
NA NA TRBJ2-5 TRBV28 CASRGGQIQETQYF TGTGCCAGCAGGGGGGGACAAATCCAAGAGACCCAGTACTTC
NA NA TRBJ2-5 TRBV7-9 CASSQTAGGKETQYF TGTGCCAGCAGCCAAACCGCAGGGGGGAAAGAGACCCAGTACTTC
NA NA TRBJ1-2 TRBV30 CAWSGASTSYTF TGTGCCTGGAGTGGGGCGTCTACCAGCTACACCTTC
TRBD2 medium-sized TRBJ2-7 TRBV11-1 CASSPRRLANEQYF TGTGCCAGCAGCCCGCGGAGACTAGCGAACGAGCAGTACTTC